These 23 T cell receptor beta chains originate from one sample sequenced in a study of radiation and T cells in renal cell carcinoma. Generated by immunoSEQ multiplex PCR, the TCRdb table keeps only in-frame clones and is missing some. The table records approximately 90,000 clones, 86% of them present only once. The time point is: baseline pretreatment blood. Treatment of the sample: 15 Gy SBRT to primary tumor, nephrectomy 4 weeks later. The sample was blood, taken from a patient whose treatment included radiotherapy and nephrectomy. These TCRs come from a man aged 50-60 years with renal cell carcinoma.

As to this clone: At one boundary the junction diverges from the germline segment, which might be a read error. V usage is TRBV5-1 and J usage is TRBJ2-1; 11 nucleotides line up with TRBD1. The CDR3 consists of 13 residues. From germline, CDR1 is SGHRS and CDR2 YFSETQ. This CDR3 is CASRFGTGGTQFF. CDR3 nucleotide sequence: TGCGCCAGCCGCTTCGGGACAGGGGGGACGCAGTTCTTC. The whole variable domain, remainder taken from reference TRBV5-1 and TRBJ2-1, is KAGVTQTPRYLIKTRGQQVTLSCSPISGHRSVSWYQQTPGQGLQFLFEYFSETQRNKGNFPGRFSGRQFSNSRSEMNVSTLELGDSALYLCASRFGTGGTQFFGPGTRLTVL.

This clone was picked up a small number of times. The chain employs TRBV6-6 and TRBJ1-2, with TRBD1 matching 9 bases. The V gene's germline CDR1 is MNHNY and CDR2 SVGAGI (reference sequence). Trimming took 5 bases from V and 8 from J; bases not matched to a gene: 9. The CDR3 length is 14 residues. The CDR3 region is CASSPPDRGGGYTF. In nucleotides, the CDR3 is TGTGCCAGCAGTCCTCCCGACAGGGGGGGCGGCTACACCTTC.

The chain carries TRBV4-3 and TRBJ1-1; 7 positions match TRBD1. Germline V gene sequence: CDR1 LGHNA, CDR2 YSLEER. The J segment lost 2 bases and the V segment lost 1 base, leaving 4 bases of the junction unmatched. CDR3 length: 15 amino acids. CDR3 protein: CASSQGGTVNTEAFF. The DNA of the CDR3 is TGCGCCAGCAGCCAAGGGGGGACAGTTAACACTGAAGCTTTCTTT.

V gene TRBV28 combines with J gene TRBJ2-1; the D is unclear. Germline V CDR1 and CDR2: MDHEN, SYDVKM. Trimming shortened V by 6 bases and J by 2 bases, and 11 bases separated the two germline ends. This CDR3 is built from 14 residues. As DNA, the CDR3 is TGTGCCAGCAGGCCATTAAACCCCTACAATGAGCAGTTCTTC. It translates to CASRPLNPYNEQFF.

V usage is TRBV5-1 and J usage is TRBJ1-5; D is unclear. V was trimmed by 0 bases and J by 2 bases, leaving 9 bases between them. The CDR3 is made up of 15 amino acids. CDR1 is SGHRS and CDR2 is YFSETQ in the germline V gene. The CDR3 DNA reads TGCGCCAGCAGCTTGGACCCCAATCGCAATCAGCCCCAGCATTTT. Its translation: CASSLDPNRNQPQHF.

The J gene is TRBJ2-2, the V gene TRBV27; the D is unclear. The V end was cut by 3 bases, the J end by 6 bases, with 17 bases between. The CDR3 extends over 16 amino acids. Germline values: CDR1 MNHEY, CDR2 SMNVEV (reference sequence). CDR3 in DNA: TGTGCCAGCAGTTTTCGGGCCAGCAATCCCCCCGGGGAGCTGTTTTTT. Encoded protein: CASSFRASNPPGELFF.

V is TRBV19 and J is TRBJ2-7, with D possibly TRBD1 on 5 matching bases. Germline CDR1 and CDR2: LNHDA and SQIVND (reference sequence). V was trimmed by 4 bases and J by 2 bases, leaving 18 bases between them. The CDR3 runs 16 residues. DNA of the CDR3: TGTGCCAGTAGTACCTACCAGGGATTGGGGACCTACGAGCAGTACTTC. Translating gives CASSTYQGLGTYEQYF.

V and J are TRBV7-9 and TRBJ1-2, with D unclear. V dropped 8 bases and J dropped 1 base, with 11 bases sitting between them. The CDR3 totals 13 residues. Per germline, CDR1 SEHNR and CDR2 FQNEAQ (reference sequence). The CDR3 bases are TGTGCCAGCGGCCAGGACCTTAACTATGGCTACACCTTC. This encodes CASGQDLNYGYTF.

Sample share makes this clone medium-sized. The chain recombines TRBV6-5 with TRBJ1-6; D is ambiguous. This CDR3 spans 14 amino acids. The V end lost 7 bases, the J end lost 10 bases, and 17 bases lay between the germline ends. From germline, CDR1 is MNHEY and CDR2 SVGAGI. The CDR3 DNA follows: TGTGCCAGCAATATACTGGGTTTTGGCTCACCCCTCCACTTT. It encodes CASNILGFGSPLHF.

This chain joins TRBV5-1 and TRBJ1-6; unclear D gene. There are 14 residues in the CDR3. V was cut by 3 bases and J by 5 bases, with 9 bases left in between. CDR1 and CDR2 (germline): SGHRS, YFSETQ. CDR3 nucleotides: TGCGCCAGCAGCTACGACGGTGATAATTCACCCCTCCACTTT. Protein sequence: CASSYDGDNSPLHF.

The sample holds one count of this clone. The V and J genes are TRBV2 and TRBJ2-3; TRBD2 agrees at 7 bases. The length of the CDR3 is 16 residues. From germline, CDR1 is SNHLY and CDR2 FYNNEI. Trimming cost V 6 bases and J 3 bases; bases outside gene matches: 12. The chain's CDR3 is CASSREGGSNTDTQYF. The DNA for the CDR3 is TGTGCCAGCAGCCGTGAGGGCGGGAGTAATACAGATACGCAGTATTTT. The complete variable domain, with remaining parts taken from reference TRBV2 and TRBJ2-3, reads EPEVTQTPSHQVTQMGQEVILRCVPISNHLYFYWYRQILGQKVEFLVSFYNNEISEKSEIFDDQFSVERPDGSNFTLKIRSTKLEDSAMYFCASSREGGSNTDTQYFGPGTRLTVL.

The chain has TRBV27 and TRBJ2-7; no definite D call. The length of the CDR3 is 13 residues. CDR1 MNHEY and CDR2 SMNVEV come from the germline V gene (reference sequence). The V gene lost 8 bases and the J gene lost 1 base, with 12 bases spanning the gap. The CDR3 protein is CASARRPSYEQYF. CDR3 nucleotide sequence: TGTGCCAGCGCTCGGCGGCCGTCCTACGAGCAGTACTTC.

There are a few counts of this clone. This chain links TRBV30 with TRBJ1-1; 8 bases map to TRBD1. V gave up 0 bases and J gave up 3 bases; unmatched junction bases: 9. The CDR3 contains 16 residues. Germline V CDR1 and CDR2: GTSNPN, SVGIG (reference sequence). In DNA, the CDR3 is TGTGCCTGGAGTGTACCAGACAGGGGCGGGTACACTGAAGCTTTCTTT. It translates to CAWSVPDRGGYTEAFF.

This clone was observed a handful of times. The chain couples TRBV30 to TRBJ1-2, with 7 bases lining up with TRBD1. V shed 3 bases and J 8 bases; nucleotides not matched to a gene: 12. CDR3 length: 14 amino acids. The germline V gene has CDR1 GTSNPN and CDR2 SVGIG (reference sequence). As DNA, the CDR3 is TGTGCCTGGAGAGGTGGCAGGGGGGAAGAAGGCTACACCTTC. Translating gives CAWRGGRGEEGYTF.

This rearrangement joins TRBV2 to TRBJ1-1; 8 nucleotides agree with TRBD1. Germline V gene sequence: CDR1 SNHLY, CDR2 FYNNEI. This CDR3 is 15 amino acids long. Trimming took 6 bases from V and 1 from J; bases not matched to a gene: 7. The CDR3 nucleotides are TGTGCCAGCAGCCTATCCGGGACAGGGAACACTGAAGCTTTCTTT. As protein: CASSLSGTGNTEAFF.

This chain joins TRBV29-1 and TRBJ2-7; weak D call: TRBD1 (7 bases). Trimming removed 1 base from V and 3 bases from J, with 19 bases in between. There are 16 residues in the CDR3. Germline-derived CDR1 and CDR2 are SQVTM and ANQGSEA. CDR3 nucleotide sequence: TGCAGCGTTGAAGGTGCGCAGGGGGGTGGGTACTACGAGCAGTACTTC. It specifies CSVEGAQGGGYYEQYF.

The chain joins TRBV6-1 to TRBJ1-5; a weak D match, TRBD1 (6 bases). V lost 2 bases to trimming and J lost 1 base, with 12 bases between them. Germline assignment: CDR1 MNHNS and CDR2 SASEGT. The CDR3 has 16 residues. In DNA, the CDR3 is TGTGCCAGCAGTGAAATGACAGGTATAAGCAATCAGCCCCAGCATTTT. Protein product: CASSEMTGISNQPQHF.

This chain uses TRBV30 with TRBJ2-7; maybe TRBD1 (5 bases). CDR3 length equals 14 residues. V was clipped by 2 bases and J by 3 bases, with 14 bases between them. Germline assignment: CDR1 GTSNPN and CDR2 SVGIG (reference sequence). CDR3 sequence (DNA): TGTGCCTGGAGTCTAGGGAATACAGGCTACGAGCAGTACTTC. This codes for CAWSLGNTGYEQYF.

DNA for the CDR3: TGTGCCAGTAGTCCTGGGACAGGGAGCACCTACGAGCAGTACTTC. It codes for CASSPGTGSTYEQYF. The chain uses TRBV19 and TRBJ2-7; TRBD1 matches at 9 bases. The CDR3 runs to 15 residues. Germline CDR1 LNHDA, CDR2 SQIVND (reference sequence). V lost 5 bases and J lost 2; bases outside the gene matches: 7.

CDR3 sequence reads: CASSFGTDGREQFF. CDR3 sequence (DNA): TGTGCCAGCAGCTTCGGGACAGACGGCAGGGAGCAGTTCTTC. The J gene is TRBJ2-1, the V gene TRBV7-9; 7 bases agree with TRBD1. With V trimmed by 3 bases and J by 10 bases, 9 bases remained unmatched. Germline V lookup: CDR1 SEHNR, CDR2 FQNEAQ (reference sequence). The CDR3 loop spans 14 amino acids.

The chain couples TRBV28 to TRBJ2-2, with a weak D call TRBD2 (6 bases). The V end lost 5 bases, the J end lost 3 bases, and 16 bases lay between the germline ends. The length of the CDR3 is 16 residues. Per germline, CDR1 MDHEN and CDR2 SYDVKM. The CDR3 is CASSGRIRDDTGELFF. The CDR3 nucleotides are TGTGCCAGCAGTGGGAGGATTCGGGATGACACCGGGGAGCTGTTTTTT.

The V gene is TRBV6-5, the J gene TRBJ2-5, with 9 bases matching TRBD2. Trimming at V came to 4 bases and at J to 4 bases, leaving 10 bases not matched to a gene. Germline V gene lookup returns CDR1 MNHEY and CDR2 SVGAGI. The CDR3 spans 16 residues. The CDR3 nucleotides read TGTGCCAGCAGTTCGCCGCGGGAGGGCATGGGAGAGACCCAGTACTTC. This encodes CASSSPREGMGETQYF.

The CDR3: CASSYTTGLVRSPLHF. As DNA, the CDR3 is TGTGCCAGCAGTTATACGACAGGGCTTGTGCGTTCACCCCTCCACTTT. The chain links TRBV27 to TRBJ1-6; 7 positions match TRBD1. CDR1 MNHEY and CDR2 SMNVEV come from the germline V gene (reference sequence). This CDR3 is built from 16 residues. V shed 4 bases and J 9 bases; nucleotides not matched to a gene: 12.